This T cell receptor (beta chain) was profiled in a study of blood T cell repertoires in COVID-19. How the authors handled the data: Researchers report that nucleated cell counts were estimated from reference gene primer amplification. Here immunoSEQ multiplex PCR was the method, and the copy in TCRdb shows in-frame clones only, minus some. The DNA gave D and trimming, while V, J and clone size come from that table. Of 180,000 or so clones detected, about 88% appear once; the ten largest clones hold under 2%. The TCR sequence derives from a man between 18 and 29 years old with active or convalescent COVID-19. Sequencing was performed on peripheral blood.

For the CDR3, the DNA is TGTGCCAGCAGCTTAGACGGGAACAATGAGCAGTTCTTC. Amino acids: CASSLDGNNEQFF. This sequence joins TRBV11-2 and TRBJ2-1; D may be TRBD2 (5 bases). V was clipped by 0 bases and J by 5 bases, with 5 bases between them. The V gene's germline CDR1 is SGHAT and CDR2 FQNNGV. The CDR3 length is 13 residues.